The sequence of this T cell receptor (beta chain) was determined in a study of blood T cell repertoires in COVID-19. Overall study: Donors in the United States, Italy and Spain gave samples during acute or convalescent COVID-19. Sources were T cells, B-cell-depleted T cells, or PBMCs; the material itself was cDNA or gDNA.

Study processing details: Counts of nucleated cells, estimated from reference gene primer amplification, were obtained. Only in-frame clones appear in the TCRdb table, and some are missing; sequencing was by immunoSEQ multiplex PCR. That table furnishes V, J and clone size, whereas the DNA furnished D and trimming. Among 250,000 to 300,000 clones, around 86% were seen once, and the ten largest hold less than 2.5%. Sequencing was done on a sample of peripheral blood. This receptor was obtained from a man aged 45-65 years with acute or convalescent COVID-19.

Here the CDR3 reads CASSFNQGQEQYF. The CDR3 DNA follows: TGTGCCAGCAGCTTTAACCAGGGGCAGGAGCAGTACTTC. The rearrangement links TRBV7-2 to TRBJ2-7; weak D call: TRBD1 (6 bases). The V end was cut by 3 bases, the J end by 7 bases, with 13 bases between. The germline CDR1 and CDR2 sequences are SGHTA and FQGNSA. The CDR3 extends over 13 amino acids. Together with reference TRBV7-2 and TRBJ2-7, the CDR3 gives the full variable domain: GAGVSQSPSNKVTEKGKDVELRCDPISGHTALYWYRQSLGQGLEFLIYFQGNSAPDKSGLPSDRFSAERTGGSVSTLTIQRTQQEDSAVYLCASSFNQGQEQYFGPGTRLTVT.